The 3 T cell receptor beta chains reported below all come from one sample, sequenced in a study of T cell responses to AZD1222 COVID-19 vaccine. Libraries were prepared by immunoSEQ multiplex PCR; TCRdb keeps only in-frame clonotypes and omits some of them. Of tens of thousands of clones in the sample, 90% to 95% were seen once. The input for sequencing was peripheral blood, taken on day 0 of MenACWY control vaccination. The origin of the receptors is an adult in good health.

The chain has TRBV12-3 or TRBV12-4 and TRBJ2-1; the D is unclear. The CDR3 consists of 11 residues. V lost 6 bases, J lost 9 bases, and 9 bases lay in between. The CDR3: CASSPSLEQFF. The DNA of the CDR3 is TGTGCCAGCAGCCCATCTCTTGAGCAGTTCTTC.

This clone was recorded once. The chain couples TRBV29-1 to TRBJ2-7; a weak D match, TRBD1 (5 bases). The V end lost 4 bases, the J end lost 5 bases, and 6 bases lay between the germline ends. The CDR3 runs 10 residues. Per the germline V gene, CDR1 is SQVTM and CDR2 is ANQGSEA. The CDR3 DNA is TGCAGCGTTGTCAGGGACGAGCAGTACTTC. Its translation is CSVVRDEQYF.

The rearrangement uses TRBV7-2 and TRBJ1-6, with a tentative D call TRBD1 (5 bases). CDR1 and CDR2 (germline): SGHTA, FQGNSA. Trimming shortened V by 5 bases and J by 10 bases, and 18 bases separated the two germline ends. This CDR3 is built from 15 residues. Here the CDR3 DNA reads TGTGCCAGCAGCCAAGCCGCGGCAGGGCTCTCACCCCTCCACTTT. It encodes CASSQAAAGLSPLHF.